The next 24 T cell receptor beta chains were all read from a single sample in a study of regulatory T cells in long-lasting Graves disease. The time point is: newly diagnosed GD, antithyroid drugs for less than 3 months. Researchers made the TCR library from RNA that was extracted from PBMCs. iRepertoire HTBI primers and Arm-PCR of CDR3 regions built TCR beta libraries. TCRdb re-derived calls from the multiplex PCR reads in MiXCR, one entry per CDR3 protein. Altogether around 250,000 distinct CDR3 sequences are present, roughly 21% being singletons, with the ten largest covering about 15%. This specimen was peripheral blood mononuclear cells (PBMCs), taken at new diagnosis, from a patient treated with antithyroid drugs. Receptors originate from a female donor with Graves disease.

This clonotype was detected many times. The CDR3 nucleotides read TGTGCCAGCAGCTTAACTAGCGGGGGGGCCTCCAGCAATGAGCAGTTCTTC. This translates into CASSLTSGGASSNEQFF. The chain is built from TRBV7-3 and TRBJ2-1; 11 nucleotides line up with TRBD2. The germline gives CDR1 SGHTA, CDR2 FQGTGA. Trimming at V came to 0 bases and at J to 6 bases, leaving 7 bases not matched to a gene. The CDR3 loop spans 17 amino acids.

This clonotype was seen many times. This chain links TRBV10-1 with TRBJ1-1; D is unresolved. CDR1 is WNHNN, CDR2 SYGVQD, per germline (reference sequence). V lost 10 bases, J lost 1 base, and 13 bases lay in between. There are 13 residues in the CDR3. For the CDR3, the DNA is TGCGCCACCCGCCTTGAGACGAACACTGAAGCTTTCTTT. Its protein product is CATRLETNTEAFF.

The rearrangement uses TRBV20-1 and TRBJ1-2; 10 bases line up with TRBD1. This CDR3 contains 13 residues. V was clipped by 6 bases and J by 8 bases; unmatched bases: 9. Germline assignment: CDR1 DFQATT and CDR2 SNEGSKA (reference sequence). The CDR3 is CSAGDRGVGGYTF. The CDR3 DNA reads as TGCAGTGCCGGGGACAGGGGAGTGGGCGGCTACACCTTC.

In its sample, this clonotype was seen a few times. J is TRBJ2-7 and V is TRBV19; 7 positions agree with TRBD1. V shed 6 bases and J 4 bases; nucleotides not matched to a gene: 15. Germline V CDR1 and CDR2: LNHDA, SQIVND (reference sequence). CDR3 size: 16 residues. CDR3 DNA: TGTGCCAGTAGACAGACAAGACAGGGCGGAACGTACGAGCAGTACTTC. Protein: CASRQTRQGGTYEQYF. Based on the CDR3 plus reference TRBV19 and TRBJ2-7, the full variable domain is DGGITQSPKYLFRKEGQNVTLSCEQNLNHDAMYWYRQDPGQGLRLIYYSQIVNDFQKGDIAEGYSVSREKKESFPLTVTSAQKNPTAFYLCASRQTRQGGTYEQYFGPGTRLTVT.

The V gene is TRBV12-3 or TRBV12-4, the J gene TRBJ1-5; a possible D gene is TRBD1 (6 bases). The CDR3 contains 14 residues. V shed 6 bases and J shed 2 bases, with 11 bases lying between them. Here the CDR3 DNA reads TGTGCCAGCAGCCGAGGGGGAGGCAATCAGCCCCAGCATTTT. Its protein is CASSRGGGNQPQHF.

This clonotype was detected a few times. Because the CDR3's place on the DNA is in doubt, the DNA is left out and the CDR3 is given as listed by TCRdb. The chain joins TRBV19 to TRBJ2-2. Germline lookup yields CDR1 LNHDA and CDR2 SQIVND (reference sequence). The CDR3 is 12 amino acids in total, end residues counted. CDR3 protein: CASRFGNGELFF.

This clonotype was seen ten or more times. The chain couples TRBV20-1 to TRBJ2-3, with 11 bases aligning to TRBD2. From germline, CDR1 is DFQATT and CDR2 SNEGSKA (reference sequence). V shed 5 bases and J 3 bases; nucleotides not matched to a gene: 10. The CDR3 spans 16 residues. The chain's CDR3 is CSAPDPSGGKTDTQYF. The CDR3 nucleotides are TGCAGTGCTCCGGATCCTAGCGGGGGGAAAACAGATACGCAGTATTTT.

In this sample, this clonotype turned up many times. The chain uses TRBV29-1 and TRBJ1-1; perhaps TRBD1 as D (6 bases). CDR3 size: 13 residues. The V end was cut by 6 bases, the J end by 3 bases, with 14 bases between. Germline CDR1 is SQVTM and CDR2 is ANQGSEA. The CDR3 bases are TGCAGCGTAATTCAGGGGTTTGACACTGAAGCTTTCTTT. It specifies CSVIQGFDTEAFF. The variable domain in full, completed from reference TRBV29-1 and TRBJ1-1, reads SAVISQKPSRDICQRGTSLTIQCQVDSQVTMMFWYRQQPGQSLTLIATANQGSEATYESGFVIDKFPISRPNLTFSTLTVSNMSPEDSSIYLCSVIQGFDTEAFFGQGTRLTVV.

The table lists this clonotype with many counts. The chain joins TRBV20-1 to TRBJ2-1; 16 positions match TRBD2. The V gene's germline CDR1 is DFQATT and CDR2 SNEGSKA (reference sequence). The V gene end was trimmed by 3 bases and the J gene end by 4 bases; junction bases not matched to a gene: 15. The CDR3 length is 20 residues. DNA for the CDR3: TGCAGTGCTAGGGTATCCGGGACTAGCGGGGGGGCCGGGCGATACAATGAGCAGTTCTTC. Residues: CSARVSGTSGGAGRYNEQFF.

This clonotype was seen at least ten times. The genes are TRBV11-3 and TRBJ2-7; unclear D gene. Trimming cost V 1 base and J 5 bases, with 9 bases left between them. In germline, CDR1 is SGHNT, CDR2 YENEEA. The CDR3 length is 13 residues. The CDR3 DNA follows: TGTGCCAGCAGCTTAGCGCCGACAAACGAGCAGTACTTC. Translation gives CASSLAPTNEQYF. Complete variable domain (other parts from reference TRBV11-3 and TRBJ2-7): EAGVVQSPRYKIIEKKQPVAFWCNPISGHNTLYWYLQNLGQGPELLIRYENEEAVDDSQLPKDRFSAERLKGVDSTLKIQPAELGDSAVYLCASSLAPTNEQYFGPGTRLTVT.

This clonotype was picked up many times. The CDR3 bases are TGTGCCAGCAGTTTAGGCAGCAACCGACTCACTGAAGCTTTCTTT. This codes for CASSLGSNRLTEAFF. The rearrangement uses TRBV27 and TRBJ1-1, with D uncertain. Germline CDR1 and CDR2: MNHEY and SMNVEV (reference sequence). The CDR3 consists of 15 residues. The germline V and J ends were trimmed by 2 bases and 4 bases, with 14 bases remaining between them.

This clonotype was counted ten times or more. The chain uses TRBV30 and TRBJ1-5, with D perhaps TRBD1 (5 bases). The CDR3 is 14 amino acids. Trimming cost V 0 bases and J 8 bases, with 14 bases left between them. The germline CDR1 and CDR2 sequences are GTSNPN and SVGIG (reference sequence). The CDR3 loop is CAWSVGSGPKPQHF. Here the CDR3 DNA reads TGTGCCTGGAGTGTAGGGTCGGGGCCCAAGCCCCAGCATTTT.

This clonotype came up many times. CDR3 sequence reads: CASMGQSLNGELFF. CDR3 nucleotide sequence: TGTGCCAGCATGGGACAGAGCTTGAACGGGGAGCTGTTTTTT. The chain links TRBV12-3 or TRBV12-4 to TRBJ2-2, with TRBD1 matching over 7 bases. The CDR3 extends over 14 amino acids. The V segment lost 7 bases and the J segment 7 bases; nucleotides outside the gene matches: 9.

In this sample, this clonotype turned up many times. The chain recombines TRBV10-3 with TRBJ2-7; D is possibly TRBD1 (5 bases). The CDR3 runs to 13 residues. Germline CDR1 and CDR2: ENHRY and SYGVKD. V was pared by 8 bases and J by 5 bases, with 16 bases between. The CDR3 is CAIRGQGYDEQYF. The CDR3 nucleotides are TGTGCCATCCGCGGCCAGGGTTATGACGAGCAGTACTTC.

This clonotype was counted ten times or more. The V and J genes are TRBV28 and TRBJ1-2; D uncertain. CDR1 and CDR2 (germline): MDHEN, SYDVKM. The CDR3 sequence is 15 residues long. The germline V and J ends were trimmed by 4 bases and 4 bases, with 16 bases remaining between them. The CDR3 spells CASSSARTRFYGYTF. Here the CDR3 DNA reads TGTGCCAGCAGTTCGGCGCGCACCCGGTTCTATGGCTACACCTTC.

This clonotype was counted only a few times. This may come from a read error, since a much larger clone is one base off. The rearrangement joins TRBV12-3 or TRBV12-4 to TRBJ2-7; D may be TRBD1 (5 bases). The CDR3 length is 15 residues. The CDR3 sequence: CASRARGAALNERYF. The CDR3, as DNA: TGTGCCAGCAGAGCCCGTGGGGCTGCCTTGAACGAGCGGTACTTC.

This clonotype showed up just a few times. The gene calls are TRBV10-2 and TRBJ2-7, with a possible D match to TRBD1 (6 bases). Germline V lookup: CDR1 WSHSY, CDR2 SAAADI. V was shortened by 9 bases and J by 0 bases, with 9 bases between the two germline ends. The CDR3 has 12 residues. CDR3 DNA: TGCGCCAGTCGACAGGTCTCCTACGAGCAGTACTTC. It translates to CASRQVSYEQYF.

This clonotype has a count of ten or more. The chain couples TRBV2 to TRBJ2-3; the match to TRBD2 covers 7 bases. The germline CDR1 and CDR2 sequences are SNHLY and FYNNEI. Trimming at V came to 6 bases and at J to 2 bases, leaving 5 bases not matched to a gene. This CDR3 is built from 14 residues. The CDR3 spells CASRGGTSTDTQYF. The CDR3 nucleotides are TGTGCCAGCAGGGGGGGGACCTCCACAGATACGCAGTATTTT.

The sample holds many counts of this clonotype. The chain employs TRBV20-1 and TRBJ1-1; TRBD1 matches at 7 bases. V was clipped by 6 bases and J by 5 bases; unmatched bases: 9. The CDR3 is made up of 13 amino acids. Germline V gene sequence: CDR1 DFQATT, CDR2 SNEGSKA (reference sequence). CDR3 sequence: CSADTGDGTEAFF. CDR3 bases: TGCAGTGCGGATACAGGGGATGGGACTGAAGCTTTCTTT.

This clonotype appeared many times. The chain uses TRBV7-2 and TRBJ2-3; no firm D call. This CDR3 contains 11 residues. V was pared by 7 bases and J by 5 bases, with 7 bases between. Germline V gene sequence: CDR1 SGHTA, CDR2 FQGNSA. The DNA for the CDR3 is TGTGCCAGCACCCCCTTAGATACGCAGTATTTT. Residues: CASTPLDTQYF.

Ten or more counts support this clonotype. The rearrangement links TRBV4-1 to TRBJ1-2; TRBD1 agrees at 9 bases. Germline assignment: CDR1 MGHRA and CDR2 YSYEKL. CDR3 length equals 15 residues. With V trimmed by 1 base and J by 5 bases, 5 bases remained unmatched. The CDR3 sequence is CASSQGSGTGYGYTF. The CDR3 nucleotides are TGCGCCAGCAGCCAAGGATCCGGGACAGGGTATGGCTACACCTTC.

This clonotype was seen repeatedly, ten times or more. The junction departs from germline at one end; a sequencing error may be responsible. This chain connects TRBV12-3 or TRBV12-4 to TRBJ2-5; D uncertain. The CDR3 runs 11 residues. CDR3 sequence (DNA): TGTGCCAGCAGCTTAGCCGAGACCCAGTACTTC. This codes for CASSLAETQYF.

The chain carries TRBV9 and TRBJ2-2; the D is unclear. V lost 3 bases, J lost 0 bases, and 9 bases lay in between. The CDR3 covers 15 residues. The germline V gene has CDR1 SGDLS and CDR2 YYNGEE. For the CDR3, the DNA is TGTGCCAGCAGCGGAAGTGGTTCGAACACCGGGGAGCTGTTTTTT. It encodes CASSGSGSNTGELFF.

There are many counts of this clonotype. This chain connects TRBV30 to TRBJ2-7, with 7 bases fitting TRBD1. The CDR3 is 14 amino acids. Trimming at V came to 4 bases and at J to 0 bases, leaving 6 bases not matched to a gene. Germline V gives CDR1 GTSNPN, CDR2 SVGIG (reference sequence). The CDR3 DNA is TGTGCCTGGACCGGGACAGTTCACTCCTACGAGCAGTACTTC. Encoded protein: CAWTGTVHSYEQYF.